The sequence of this T cell receptor (beta chain) was determined in a study of T cell clones after liver transplantation. Across the whole study: Standard immunosuppression, with no induction, continued until 12-24 months after transplant.

A word on this clone: The antigen is not known.

Assay used: immunoSEQ multiplex PCR; TCRdb lists only in-frame clones, some missing. The sample has about 45,000 clones, 70% to 90% seen once. Study-wide findings and caveats: A larger donor-reactive than third-party decline suggested partial antigen-specific deletion. Conclusions were preliminary, with small, heterogeneous patient groups.

CDR1 is SEHNR and CDR2 is FQNEAQ in the germline V gene (reference sequence). The length of the CDR3 is 15 residues. V was pared by 2 bases and J by 5 bases, with 6 bases of the junction left unmatched. This chain connects TRBV7-9 to TRBJ2-7; 10 bases match TRBD1. The sample in question was CD4+ T cells from blood, obtained 24 months after liver transplant. This receptor was obtained from a human patient who received a liver transplant. Some of these T cells may belong to the graft donor. In DNA form, the CDR3 reads TGTGCCAGCAGCTTAAGACCGGGACAGGGGCACGAGCAGTACTTC. Amino acid sequence: CASSLRPGQGHEQYF.